The clone carrying this T cell receptor (beta chain) was seen a few times. Its target is unknown. This record comes from a study of beta chain features in type 1 diabetes. Sequencing targeted expressed TCRB transcripts, as all isolated RNA had been reverse transcribed. Using immunoSEQ multiplex PCR, the repertoire was profiled, and TCRdb retains in-frame clones only, with some absent. The table includes 400,000 to 450,000 clones, 14% detected once. Study results and limitations: All four CD4+ subsets from Type 1 diabetes patients carried moderately but significantly shorter TCRB CDR3s. Type 1 diabetes patients had VDJ junctions that carried fewer insertions and more deletions.

Sequencing used naive CD4+ T cells from blood. This clonotype originated in a man aged 30-40 years in good health.

The CDR3 is CSAGKGAIANYGYTF. CDR3 in DNA: TGCAGCGCTGGGAAGGGGGCCATAGCTAACTATGGCTACACCTTC. The V gene is TRBV29-1, the J gene TRBJ1-2, with TRBD1 matching 7 bases. With V trimmed by 7 bases and J by 0 bases, 11 bases remained unmatched. The CDR3 loop spans 15 amino acids. Per germline, CDR1 SQVTM and CDR2 ANQGSEA.